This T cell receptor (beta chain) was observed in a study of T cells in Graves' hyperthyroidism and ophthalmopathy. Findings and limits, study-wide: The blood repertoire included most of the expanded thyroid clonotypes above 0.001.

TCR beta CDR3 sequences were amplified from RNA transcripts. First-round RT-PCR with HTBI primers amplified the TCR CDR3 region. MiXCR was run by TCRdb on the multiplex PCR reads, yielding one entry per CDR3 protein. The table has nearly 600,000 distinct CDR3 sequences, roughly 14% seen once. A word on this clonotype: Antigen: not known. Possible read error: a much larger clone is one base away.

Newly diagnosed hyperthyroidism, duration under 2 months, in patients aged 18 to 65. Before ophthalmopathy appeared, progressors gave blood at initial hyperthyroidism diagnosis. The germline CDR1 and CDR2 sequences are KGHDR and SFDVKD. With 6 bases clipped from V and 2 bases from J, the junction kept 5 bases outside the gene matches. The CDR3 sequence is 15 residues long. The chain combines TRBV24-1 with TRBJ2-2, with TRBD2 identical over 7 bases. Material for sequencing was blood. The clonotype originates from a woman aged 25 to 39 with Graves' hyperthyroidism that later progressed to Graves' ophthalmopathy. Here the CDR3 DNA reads TGTGCCACCAGTTCCACTAGCGCTAACACCGGGGAGCTGTTTTTT. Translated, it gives CATSSTSANTGELFF.